The 10 T cell receptor beta chains below were found in one sample sequenced in a study of blood T cells in healthy people across ages. Primed by a sample-barcoded 5' primer and a J-beta primer mix, a second PCR proceeded for roughly 7 to 12 cycles. TCRdb processed the 5' RACE reads anew with MiXCR; each CDR3 protein has one entry. In the table there are 1 million or so distinct CDR3 sequences, over 35% of which are singletons. The sequencing sample was made of blood. Receptors were obtained from a woman in her fifties or sixties in good health.

This chain connects TRBV20-1 to TRBJ1-6, with D maybe TRBD1 (5 bases). The CDR3 length is 16 residues. Germline values: CDR1 DFQATT, CDR2 SNEGSKA (reference sequence). V was pared by 6 bases and J by 7 bases, with 22 bases between. The CDR3, as DNA: TGCAGTGCACCCGACAGTACTCTAAATAGCAATTCACCCCTCCACTTT. Encoded protein: CSAPDSTLNSNSPLHF.

Note on this clonotype: It may be a read error: a sequence one base away is much more abundant. The CDR3: CASSSLRAGGKEQFF. CDR3 nucleotide sequence: TGTGCCAGCAGTTCGCTACGAGCGGGAGGGAAGGAGCAGTTCTTC. The chain carries TRBV27 and TRBJ2-7; 10 nucleotides line up with TRBD2. The assigned J gene may be wrong: the sequence end matches TRBJ2-1 better. This CDR3 is built from 15 residues. Germline V gene sequence: CDR1 MNHEY, CDR2 SMNVEV (reference sequence).

This clonotype has more than one count but fewer than ten. This chain links TRBV4-2 with TRBJ1-2; D unresolved. V was pared by 0 bases and J by 4 bases, with 3 bases between. Looked up from germline, CDR1 is LGHNA and CDR2 is YNFKEQ. The CDR3 is 12 residues long. The CDR3 sequence is CASSQEAYGYTF. CDR3 DNA sequence: TGTGCCAGCAGCCAAGAGGCCTATGGCTACACCTTC.

This rearrangement joins TRBV27 to TRBJ1-2, with D maybe TRBD1 (6 bases). V gave up 5 bases and J gave up 2 bases, with 12 bases separating them. The CDR3 has 14 residues. Germline lookup yields CDR1 MNHEY and CDR2 SMNVEV (reference sequence). For the CDR3, the DNA is TGTGCCAGCAGTCCCGGACAGACCAACTATGGCTACACCTTC. As protein: CASSPGQTNYGYTF.

The rearrangement links TRBV30 to TRBJ2-7; D is ambiguous. The ends were cut back, 2 bases at V and 2 bases at J, with 10 bases in the middle. The CDR3 has 13 residues. CDR1 GTSNPN and CDR2 SVGIG come from the germline V gene (reference sequence). The CDR3 sequence: CAWSTDGPYEQYF. CDR3 DNA sequence: TGTGCCTGGAGTACAGACGGACCCTACGAGCAGTACTTC.

This clonotype has only a few counts. The V call is TRBV7-9, the J call TRBJ1-2; the D is unclear. This CDR3 has 14 residues. V lost 2 bases and J lost 2, with 9 bases in between. Germline lookup yields CDR1 SEHNR and CDR2 FQNEAQ (reference sequence). CDR3 DNA: TGTGCCAGCAGCTTAAAGGGAGTGAACTATGGCTACACCTTC. This codes for CASSLKGVNYGYTF.

The chain recombines TRBV5-8 with TRBJ2-3; perhaps TRBD1 as D (6 bases). Between the trimmed V and J ends, which lost 2 bases and 14 bases, there was a span of 15 bases. This CDR3 comprises 12 residues. Looked up from germline, CDR1 is SGHTS and CDR2 is YDEGEE. This CDR3 is CASSFVKGDLYF. In DNA, the CDR3 is TGTGCCAGCAGCTTCGTGAAGGGGGACCTGTATTTT.

V gene TRBV27 combines with J gene TRBJ2-3, with a tentative D call TRBD1 (5 bases). The CDR3 is 14 amino acids. The V end lost 2 bases, the J end lost 7 bases, and 13 bases lay between the germline ends. The germline V gene has CDR1 MNHEY and CDR2 SMNVEV (reference sequence). The CDR3 DNA sequence: TGTGCCAGCAGTTTACCCTCTAGGGGAAATACGCAGTATTTT. Translating it yields CASSLPSRGNTQYF.

V gene TRBV24-1 combines with J gene TRBJ2-7, with TRBD1 as a possible D gene (5 bases). CDR1 is KGHDR, CDR2 SFDVKD, per germline. V was shortened by 9 bases and J by 2 bases, with 16 bases between the two germline ends. This CDR3 has 14 residues. CDR3 in amino acids: CATSPNRKPYEQYF. The CDR3 bases are TGTGCCACCTCCCCGAACAGGAAACCCTACGAGCAGTACTTC.

This clonotype was detected many times. The V and J genes are TRBV7-9 and TRBJ2-7; D gene ambiguous. The CDR3 is made up of 14 amino acids. Germline CDR1 and CDR2: SEHNR and FQNEAQ (reference sequence). The V gene lost 3 bases and the J gene lost 3 bases, with 12 bases spanning the gap. CDR3 coding DNA: TGTGCCAGCAGCTTCGGTACCACGAGCTACGAGCAGTACTTC. It yields the protein CASSFGTTSYEQYF.